The rows below give T cell receptor beta chains drawn from one sample of a study of blood T cell repertoires in COVID-19. Only in-frame clones appear in the TCRdb table, and some are missing; sequencing was by immunoSEQ multiplex PCR. The sample carries 80,000 or so clones, about 80% recorded once. The sample taken for sequencing was peripheral blood. Receptors were obtained from a woman in her 70s with acute or convalescent COVID-19. CDR3s include the opening cysteine and the closing phenylalanine or tryptophan. The D gene is left open where the match is weak. Only part of the rows carry a size: once, few, many, or a class if the clone is expanded.

CASSQGLAYNEQFF	TGCGCCAGCAGCCAAGGGCTGGCCTACAATGAGCAGTTCTTC	TRBJ2-1	-	TRBV4-3	-
CASSLGQESYNSPLHF	TGTGCCAGCAGCCTCGGACAGGAGTCCTATAATTCACCCCTCCACTTT	TRBJ1-6	-	TRBV3-1/TRBV3-2	TRBD1
CASSYGLGDYGYTF	TGCGCCAGCAGCTACGGTCTTGGAGACTATGGCTACACCTTC	TRBJ1-2	-	TRBV5-1	-
CASRSRRDRGLKEQFF	TGTGCCAGCAGGTCGCGTCGGGACAGGGGCCTAAAGGAGCAGTTCTTC	TRBJ2-1	-	TRBV5-6	TRBD1
CASRGGQGSSDEQFF	TGTGCCAGCAGAGGGGGACAGGGTTCCTCCGATGAGCAGTTCTTC	TRBJ2-1	-	TRBV6-5	TRBD1
CASSVYSGGANEQFF	TGTGCCAGCAGCGTTTATAGCGGGGGGGCCAATGAGCAGTTCTTC	TRBJ2-1	-	TRBV9	TRBD2
CASSLDQTGYGYTF	TGTGCCAGCAGCTTAGATCAGACGGGCTATGGCTACACCTTC	TRBJ1-2	-	TRBV7-9	-
CATSRRDLLSTDTQYF	TGTGCCACCAGCAGACGGGACTTACTAAGCACAGATACGCAGTATTTT	TRBJ2-3	once	TRBV15	-
CASSLEGLGRGLSSYEQYF	TGTGCCAGCAGCTTAGAGGGACTAGGAAGGGGGTTGAGCTCCTACGAGCAGTACTTC	TRBJ2-7	-	TRBV7-2	TRBD2
CASSNRAYDRDGGTEAFF	TGTGCCAGCAGTAATAGGGCCTACGACAGGGATGGTGGCACTGAAGCTTTCTTT	TRBJ1-1	few	TRBV27	TRBD1
CASSVGTGRHYEQYF	TGTGCCAGCAGCGTTGGGACAGGGCGTCACTACGAGCAGTACTTC	TRBJ2-7	once	TRBV7-2	TRBD1
CASSPLTGLDTQYF	TGCGCCAGCAGCCCATTGACTGGCTTGGATACGCAGTATTTT	TRBJ2-3	-	TRBV4-1	-
CASTYNWGEQETQYF	TGTGCCAGCACCTATAATTGGGGGGAACAAGAGACCCAGTACTTC	TRBJ2-5	-	TRBV7-8	-
CASSIGQGATEAFF	TGCGCCAGCAGCATCGGACAGGGGGCGACTGAAGCTTTCTTT	TRBJ1-1	-	TRBV5-1	TRBD1
CSVEGGAGVIRETQYF	TGCAGCGTTGAAGGTGGAGCGGGGGTGATCCGAGAGACCCAGTACTTC	TRBJ2-5	-	TRBV29-1	TRBD2
CASSLTSGGAQETQYF	TGTGCCAGCAGCCTAACTAGCGGGGGGGCTCAAGAGACCCAGTACTTC	TRBJ2-5	-	TRBV9	TRBD2
CASSYEGYRESEAFF	TGTGCCAGCAGTTACGAGGGATACAGGGAATCTGAAGCTTTCTTT	TRBJ1-1	-	TRBV6-2/TRBV6-3	-